Following are 32 T cell receptor beta chains from one sample sequenced in a study of CD8 T cells in Susac syndrome. Reverse transcription of roughly 0.45 to 1 ug RNA was performed with random hexamers. Using its own MiXCR run on the immunoSEQ multiplex PCR reads, TCRdb lists one record per CDR3 protein. Altogether about 130,000 distinct CDR3 sequences are present, 90% to 95% being singletons, with the ten largest covering around 0.2%. Sequencing input: CD8+ T cells from PBMCs. These receptors were collected from a human donor with Susac syndrome.

The chain employs TRBV20-1 and TRBJ2-1; D gene uncertain. Looked up from germline, CDR1 is DFQATT and CDR2 is SNEGSKA (reference sequence). V lost 0 bases and J lost 4, with 4 bases in between. This CDR3 is built from 12 residues. CDR3 loop: CSARDHYNEQFF. The DNA of the CDR3 is TGCAGTGCTAGAGACCATTACAATGAGCAGTTCTTC.

The chain has TRBV27 and TRBJ1-3; tentative D call: TRBD1 (5 bases). V lost 5 bases to trimming and J lost 0 bases, with 11 bases between them. The germline gives CDR1 MNHEY, CDR2 SMNVEV (reference sequence). This CDR3 region has 15 residues. The DNA of the CDR3 is TGTGCCAGCAGTCCCTCTCAGGGCTCTGGAAACACCATATATTTT. It yields the protein CASSPSQGSGNTIYF.

The genes are TRBV4-1 and TRBJ1-5; no definite D call. CDR3 size: 14 residues. Germline V CDR1 and CDR2: MGHRA, YSYEKL. The V end lost 0 bases, the J end lost 4 bases, and 7 bases lay between the germline ends. The chain's CDR3 is CASSQDLGNQPQHF. The CDR3 DNA follows: TGCGCCAGCAGCCAAGATCTAGGAAATCAGCCCCAGCATTTT.

The CDR3 spells CASSLAEGTYGYTF. The CDR3 DNA sequence: TGTGCCAGCAGCTTGGCCGAGGGGACCTATGGCTACACCTTC. This chain connects TRBV5-6 to TRBJ1-2; D might be TRBD1 (5 bases). The germline V gene encodes CDR1 SGHDT and CDR2 YYEEEE. V was shortened by 0 bases and J by 4 bases, with 10 bases between the two germline ends. The length of the CDR3 is 14 residues.

In this sample, this clonotype turned up once. This chain connects TRBV6-2 or TRBV6-3 to TRBJ1-6; D may be TRBD1 (6 bases). Germline-derived CDR1 and CDR2 are MNHEY and SVGEGT. The CDR3 is 15 amino acids. V lost 5 bases to trimming and J lost 7 bases, with 15 bases between them. CDR3 nucleotides: TGTGCCAGCAGTGATGGACAGCCAGAAAATTCACCCCTCCACTTT. Translation gives CASSDGQPENSPLHF.

The rearrangement uses TRBV5-6 and TRBJ1-2, with D perhaps matching TRBD1 (5 bases). Germline CDR1 is SGHDT and CDR2 is YYEEEE. The V and J ends lost 1 base and 0 bases respectively, with 13 bases between them. The CDR3 is made up of 16 amino acids. CDR3 sequence (DNA): TGTGCCAGCAGCTTGATGCTCGGACAATCTAACTATGGCTACACCTTC. The encoded protein is CASSLMLGQSNYGYTF.

A note on this clonotype: At one of its ends the junction is not consistent with the germline gene, which may arise from a read error. The chain uses TRBV30 and TRBJ2-7; D possibly corresponds to TRBD1 (5 bases). The CDR3 extends over 17 amino acids. Germline V CDR1 and CDR2: GTSNPN, SVGIG (reference sequence). Here the CDR3 reads CAWSVSPLRGHSFEQYF. In DNA form, the CDR3 reads TGTGCCTGGAGTGTAAGCCCCCTCCGAGGACACTCCTTCGAGCAGTACTTC. The full variable domain, completed using reference TRBV30 and TRBJ2-7, is SQTIHQWPATLVQPVGSPLSLECTVEGTSNPNLYWYRQAAGRGLQLLFYSVGIGQISSEVPQNLSASRPQDRQFILSSKKLLLSDSGFYLCAWSVSPLRGHSFEQYFGPGTRLTVT.

The V and J genes are TRBV29-1 and TRBJ2-2; D might be TRBD1 (5 bases). Trimming left V 3 bases short and J 4 bases short, with 12 bases between. The V gene's germline CDR1 is SQVTM and CDR2 ANQGSEA. CDR3 size: 14 residues. CDR3 in amino acids: CSVEGPRFTGELFF. DNA of the CDR3: TGCAGCGTTGAGGGGCCCCGTTTCACCGGGGAGCTGTTTTTT.

The chain couples TRBV12-5 to TRBJ2-7; possibly TRBD2 for D (5 bases). Germline V gives CDR1 LGHNT, CDR2 FRNRAP. V was trimmed by 1 base and J by 2 bases, leaving 6 bases between them. The CDR3 covers 13 residues. CDR3 protein: CASGLDGAYEQYF. In nucleotides, the CDR3 is TGTGCTAGTGGTTTGGACGGGGCCTACGAGCAGTACTTC.

CDR3 loop: CSARDLGSEVHEQYF. The CDR3 bases are TGCAGTGCTAGAGATCTGGGCTCGGAGGTCCACGAGCAGTACTTC. J is TRBJ2-7 and V is TRBV20-1; a weak D match, TRBD2 (5 bases). The V and J ends lost 0 bases and 5 bases respectively, with 17 bases between them. Germline values: CDR1 DFQATT, CDR2 SNEGSKA (reference sequence). This CDR3 is built from 15 residues.

The chain has TRBV20-1 and TRBJ2-1; TRBD1 matches at 10 bases. The CDR3 runs to 14 residues. Germline V lookup: CDR1 DFQATT, CDR2 SNEGSKA (reference sequence). Unmatched junction bases numbered 5, after V lost 3 bases and J lost 6 bases. CDR3 DNA: TGCAGTGCTAGCGAGAGGACAGGGGGCAATGAGCAGTTCTTC. It translates to CSASERTGGNEQFF.

The gene calls are TRBV7-8 and TRBJ2-3, with 9 nucleotides matching TRBD1. CDR3 length: 16 residues. The germline V gene has CDR1 SGHVS and CDR2 FQNEAQ. With V trimmed by 5 bases and J by 1 base, 7 bases remained unmatched. Here the CDR3 DNA reads TGTGCCAGCAGCCTCGGGACAGGGTCGGGCACAGATACGCAGTATTTT. Its translation is CASSLGTGSGTDTQYF.

V and J are TRBV13 and TRBJ2-6; D not resolved. Looked up from germline, CDR1 is PRHDT and CDR2 is FYEKMQ (reference sequence). Trimming pared 5 bases from V and 1 base from J, leaving 12 bases between. This CDR3 has 16 residues. This chain's CDR3 is CASSLASASGANVLTF. CDR3 bases: TGTGCCAGCAGCCTCGCTTCTGCTTCTGGGGCCAACGTCCTGACTTTC.

This clonotype was seen once. V is TRBV25-1 and J is TRBJ1-2; no reliable D call. The germline V gene has CDR1 MGHDK and CDR2 SYGVNS. The CDR3 extends over 14 amino acids. With 1 base removed from V and 4 bases from J, the gap between germline ends came to 10 bases. The CDR3 spells CASSESLGGYGYTF. As DNA, the CDR3 is TGTGCCAGCAGTGAATCTCTCGGAGGCTATGGCTACACCTTC.

The chain is built from TRBV13 and TRBJ2-6; D uncertain. V lost 5 bases and J 4 bases, leaving 18 bases between the germline ends. CDR1 is PRHDT, CDR2 FYEKMQ, per germline (reference sequence). The CDR3 has 17 amino acids. Written as DNA, the CDR3 is TGTGCCAGCAGCCTAGAGAAAGGGTTAGCAGGGGCCAACGTCCTGACTTTC. It specifies CASSLEKGLAGANVLTF.

The chain employs TRBV7-9 and TRBJ1-1, with D uncertain. The CDR3 totals 13 residues. Trimming stripped 5 bases from V and 4 bases from J, with 11 bases between. Germline V gene lookup returns CDR1 SEHNR and CDR2 FQNEAQ (reference sequence). DNA of the CDR3: TGTGCCAGCAGCCTGGGCCGGATCACTGAAGCTTTCTTT. This gives the protein CASSLGRITEAFF. The whole variable domain, remainder taken from reference TRBV7-9 and TRBJ1-1, is DTGVSQNPRHKITKRGQNVTFRCDPISEHNRLYWYRQTLGQGPEFLTYFQNEAQLEKSRLLSDRFSAERPKGSFSTLEIQRTEQGDSAMYLCASSLGRITEAFFGQGTRLTVV.

The V and J genes are TRBV12-5 and TRBJ2-1; 10 bases align to TRBD2. CDR1 and CDR2 (germline): LGHNT, FRNRAP. The CDR3 is 17 residues long. Trimming at V came to 1 base and at J to 8 bases, leaving 11 bases not matched to a gene. The CDR3 here is CASGLALAGVGKYEQFF. CDR3 in DNA: TGTGCTAGTGGTTTGGCCCTAGCGGGAGTTGGGAAATATGAGCAGTTCTTC.

The rearrangement links TRBV12-3 or TRBV12-4 to TRBJ2-1; possible D gene TRBD2, 7 bases. Trimming left V 6 bases short and J 7 bases short, with 10 bases between. CDR3 length equals 12 residues. This CDR3 reads CASRGGANEQFF. Here the CDR3 DNA reads TGTGCCAGCAGGGGGGGGGCGAATGAGCAGTTCTTC.

This chain links TRBV6-5 with TRBJ2-7; D remains unclear. Trimming took off 4 bases at V and 6 bases at J, with 10 bases between the two ends. The CDR3 is 12 amino acids. Looked up from germline, CDR1 is MNHEY and CDR2 is SVGAGI. The chain's CDR3 is CASSSPRSEQYF. As DNA, the CDR3 is TGTGCCAGCAGTTCCCCCAGATCCGAGCAGTACTTC.

V is TRBV6-4 and J is TRBJ2-3, with 9 bases aligning to TRBD2. The J segment lost 4 bases and the V segment lost 3 bases, leaving 8 bases of the junction unmatched. The V gene's germline CDR1 is MRHNA and CDR2 SNTAGT. The length of the CDR3 is 16 residues. The CDR3 is CASSEVAGGVSDTQYF. DNA for the CDR3: TGTGCCAGCAGTGAAGTCGCGGGGGGGGTCTCAGATACGCAGTATTTT.

The chain uses TRBV2 and TRBJ2-7; TRBD2 agrees at 8 bases. The germline V gene encodes CDR1 SNHLY and CDR2 FYNNEI. Trimming took 3 bases from V and 0 from J; bases not matched to a gene: 7. This CDR3 has 16 residues. As DNA, the CDR3 is TGTGCCAGCAGTGACCCTAGCGGGTCGTTCTCCTACGAGCAGTACTTC. This codes for CASSDPSGSFSYEQYF.

The rearrangement joins TRBV6-5 to TRBJ1-2; weak D call: TRBD1 (5 bases). V lost 2 bases to trimming and J lost 10 bases, with 8 bases between them. Germline lookup yields CDR1 MNHEY and CDR2 SVGAGI. The CDR3 sequence is 11 residues long. Written as DNA, the CDR3 is TGTGCCAGCAGTTACGGACAAGACTACACCTTC. Encoded protein: CASSYGQDYTF.

The chain recombines TRBV9 with TRBJ2-3, with D perhaps matching TRBD1 or TRBD2 (5 bases each). This CDR3 spans 15 amino acids. The germline V gene encodes CDR1 SGDLS and CDR2 YYNGEE. V lost 3 bases to trimming and J lost 6 bases, with 17 bases between them. CDR3 in amino acids: CASSAGTKDRDTQYF. The CDR3 region has the DNA TGTGCCAGCAGCGCGGGGACCAAGGATCGCGATACGCAGTATTTT.

This sequence joins TRBV6-2 or TRBV6-3 and TRBJ1-2; no reliable D call. Germline V CDR1 and CDR2: MNHEY, SVGEGT. Trimming took 4 bases from V and 0 from J, leaving 6 bases between them. The CDR3 runs to 13 residues. In DNA form, the CDR3 reads TGTGCCAGCAGTTTTACAGCTAACTATGGCTACACCTTC. Protein sequence: CASSFTANYGYTF.

This chain connects TRBV6-5 to TRBJ2-7; 7 bases map to TRBD2. Germline lookup yields CDR1 MNHEY and CDR2 SVGAGI. The CDR3 is made up of 14 amino acids. V lost 5 bases and J lost 3; bases outside the gene matches: 7. The CDR3: CASSPRGRGYEQYF. The CDR3 region has the DNA TGTGCCAGCAGTCCGCGCGGGAGAGGCTACGAGCAGTACTTC.

There are a few counts of this clonotype. The chain carries TRBV13 and TRBJ2-3; D ambiguous. Germline V gives CDR1 PRHDT, CDR2 FYEKMQ (reference sequence). V was cut by 5 bases and J by 0 bases, with 3 bases left in between. This CDR3 is 12 amino acids long. The CDR3 protein is CASSTSTDTQYF. The CDR3 bases are TGTGCCAGCAGCACTAGCACAGATACGCAGTATTTT.

This chain links TRBV15 with TRBJ2-5; 7 bases fit TRBD2. The CDR3 sequence is 15 residues long. J gave up 5 bases and V 4 bases, and 10 bases lay outside the gene matches. Looked up from germline, CDR1 is LNHNV and CDR2 is YYDKDF (reference sequence). In DNA form, the CDR3 reads TGTGCCACCAGCACTCTCGGACTAGGCGGGGAGACCCAGTACTTC. Amino acid sequence: CATSTLGLGGETQYF.

The chain joins TRBV12-3 or TRBV12-4 to TRBJ1-2; TRBD1 agrees at 7 bases. V gave up 5 bases and J gave up 7 bases; unmatched junction bases: 13. The CDR3 consists of 15 residues. CDR3 sequence reads: CASSPRRGGAGGYTF. The CDR3 DNA reads as TGTGCCAGCAGTCCCCGTCGAGGGGGCGCGGGTGGCTACACCTTC.

There are a few counts of this clonotype. At one of its ends the junction is not consistent with the germline gene, which may arise from a read error. V and J are TRBV11-2 and TRBJ1-1; D is uncertain. The CDR3 spans 13 residues. CDR1 is SGHAT and CDR2 is FQNNGV in the germline V gene. As DNA, the CDR3 is TGTGCCAGCAGTTTAGCTGGGAACACTGAAGCTTTCTTT. This sequence encodes CASSLAGNTEAFF.

V usage is TRBV4-2 and J usage is TRBJ2-1, with D perhaps TRBD2 (5 bases). Germline V CDR1 and CDR2: LGHNA, YNFKEQ. The CDR3 loop spans 15 amino acids. V lost 0 bases and J 10 bases, leaving 16 bases between the germline ends. Here the CDR3 DNA reads TGTGCCAGCAGCCAAGATTCCCTCGCGGAGGTCGAGCAGTTCTTC. Its translation is CASSQDSLAEVEQFF.

The table lists this clonotype with a count of one. V is TRBV9 and J is TRBJ2-1, with 12 bases matching TRBD2. This CDR3 has 15 amino acids. The germline V gene encodes CDR1 SGDLS and CDR2 YYNGEE. The J segment lost 6 bases and the V segment lost 2 bases, leaving 3 bases of the junction unmatched. The CDR3 coding sequence is TGTGCCAGCAGCGTGACTAGCGGGAGATCCAATGAGCAGTTCTTC. The encoded protein is CASSVTSGRSNEQFF.

The rearrangement uses TRBV3-1 and TRBJ1-2; possible D gene TRBD1, 6 bases. This CDR3 comprises 14 residues. The V gene's germline CDR1 is LGHDT and CDR2 YNNKEL (reference sequence). The ends were cut back, 4 bases at V and 4 bases at J, with 13 bases in the middle. CDR3 bases: TGTGCCAGCAGCCTAGACCAGGGGATCTATGGCTACACCTTC. The encoded protein is CASSLDQGIYGYTF.